A selection of T cell receptor beta chains follows, all from one sample in a study of CD8+CD57+ T cells in acquired aplastic anemia. Each CDR3 protein is one row after TCRdb ran MiXCR on the reads. The sample has 350,000 to 450,000 distinct CDR3 sequences, around 72% seen once. Material for sequencing was sorted CD4+, CD8+, or CD8+CD57+ T cells (not recorded which) from PBMCs. All receptors come from a human donor in good health, serving as a control. Both conserved end residues are part of each CDR3. Each record gives: J gene, clone size, D gene, V gene, CDR3 DNA, CDR3 protein. A D gene is named only where the DNA matches it firmly. Size values are once, few and many counts, or a class for expanded clones, and some rows have none.

TRBJ2-2 - TRBD1 TRBV7-2 TGTGCCAGCAGTCCTGTTTCGGACAGGGGCTCTGGCTACTTT CASSPVSDRGSGYF
TRBJ2-1 - TRBD2 TRBV7-2 TGTGCCAGAGCGGGGCAGGCGGACAATGAGCAGTTCTTC CARAGQADNEQFF
TRBJ1-5 many - TRBV19 TGTGCCAGTAGCAAATGGGGGGTTGGGCAGCCCCAGCATTTT CASSKWGVGQPQHF
TRBJ2-3 many TRBD2 TRBV20-1 TGCAGTGCTAGAGATTATCGACTAGCGGGAAAGACAGATACGCAGTATTTT CSARDYRLAGKTDTQYF
TRBJ1-2 - - TRBV15 TGTGCCACCAGCAGAGATATGCAGGGGTCCCCCTATGGCTACACCTTC CATSRDMQGSPYGYTF
TRBJ2-7 - - TRBV12-3/TRBV12-4 TGCGCCAGCAGCCAAGTGTCAGGACAGAATTACGAGCAGTACTTC CASSQVSGQNYEQYF
TRBJ2-1 - TRBD2 TRBV12-3/TRBV12-4 TGTGCCAGCAGTTCCCGCTACGGTAGCGGGTACAATGAGCAGTTCTTC CASSSRYGSGYNEQFF
TRBJ1-1 - - TRBV29-1 TGCAGCGTTGCTGAACAGGGCAGTGCTTTCTTT CSVAEQGSAFF
TRBJ1-6 many - TRBV19 TGTGCCAGTAGTATAGGCACGAATTCACCCCTCCACTTT CASSIGTNSPLHF
TRBJ1-4 - - TRBV19 TGTGCCAGCAGCCCCCGCGGCGGGGGCCGGGACGAAAAACTGCTTTTT CASSPRGGGRDEKLLF
TRBJ2-5 - - TRBV5-1 TGCGCCAGCAGCTTCGTGAATGAGCAATCGGTTCGCTTC CASSFVNEQSVRF
TRBJ1-3 many - TRBV11-2 TGTGCCAGCAGCACGAACCCGGGCTCTGGAAACACCATATATTTT CASSTNPGSGNTIYF
TRBJ1-3 - - TRBV11-3 TGTGCCAGCAGCCGGCAGGGTGGTACGTCCGGAAACACCATATATTTT CASSRQGGTSGNTIYF
TRBJ2-3 - - TRBV7-2 TGTGCCAGCAGCTTGGAGCGAGGAGATACGCGGTATTTT CASSLERGDTRYF
TRBJ2-1 few - TRBV29-1 TGCAGCGTTGGCGGGACACCGAGCTCCTACAATGAGCAGTTCTTC CSVGGTPSSYNEQFF
TRBJ1-2 - - TRBV5-8 TGTGCCAGCAGGCCAGGGCAAGTGATCTATGGCTACACCTTC CASRPGQVIYGYTF
TRBJ2-3 - TRBD1 TRBV9 TGTGCCAGCAGGCGGGACAGGGAGGGCCCAGATACGCAGTATTTT CASRRDREGPDTQYF